Below are 15 T cell receptor beta chains sequenced from a single sample in a study of read filtering for tumor transcriptome and immune sequencing. The library was built from about 400 ng RNA with molecular barcoded adaptors for alpha/delta and beta/gamma chains. MiXCR was run by TCRdb on the reads, yielding one entry per CDR3 protein. The table includes tens of thousands of distinct CDR3 sequences, around 20% detected once. The sequenced sample was a population of CD138-negative cells sorted from bone marrow. The receptors here all came from a donor at least 40 years old with multiple myeloma.

This clonotype was observed many times. The chain carries TRBV29-1 and TRBJ2-5; D possibly uses TRBD1 or TRBD2 (6 bases each). The CDR3 contains 13 residues. Trimming shortened V by 6 bases and J by 0 bases, and 11 bases separated the two germline ends. Per germline, CDR1 SQVTM and CDR2 ANQGSEA. The CDR3 sequence is CSVAGHYQETQYF. CDR3 nucleotides: TGCAGCGTGGCGGGACATTACCAAGAGACCCAGTACTTC.

As concerns this clonotype: A far larger clone differs by one base, so this is likely a read error. The chain uses TRBV7-2 and TRBJ2-1, with TRBD2 matching over 9 bases. The CDR3 spans 16 residues. Per germline, CDR1 SGHTA and CDR2 FQGNSA. Trimming took 2 bases from V and 8 from J; bases not matched to a gene: 10. CDR3 sequence: CASSLSGGGRAHEQFF. In nucleotides, the CDR3 is TGTGCCAGCAGCTTAAGTGGTGGCGGGAGGGCCCATGAGCAGTTCTTC.

This clonotype was counted only a few times. V gene TRBV20-1 combines with J gene TRBJ2-3, with no clear D. CDR1 and CDR2 (germline): DFQATT, SNEGSKA (reference sequence). The germline V and J ends were trimmed by 6 bases and 6 bases, with 19 bases remaining between them. The CDR3 runs 14 residues. CDR3 sequence reads: CSALAAPRKDTQYF. In DNA, the CDR3 is TGCAGTGCCCTGGCGGCCCCGAGGAAGGATACGCAGTATTTT.

This clonotype was found once. At one end the junction does not follow the germline gene, possibly because of a read error. This sequence joins TRBV5-1 and TRBJ2-1, with 8 bases aligning to TRBD2. Germline V gene data show CDR1 as SGHRS and CDR2 as YFSETQ. The CDR3 consists of 17 residues. CDR3 region: CAGRRTQRELSYNEQFF. CDR3 sequence (DNA): TGCGCCGGCAGGAGAACCCAGCGGGAGCTGTCCTACAATGAGCAGTTCTTC.

The chain couples TRBV4-1 to TRBJ2-1; D not resolved. The V end was cut by 0 bases, the J end by 5 bases, with 11 bases between. This CDR3 is 15 amino acids long. Germline CDR1 and CDR2: MGHRA and YSYEKL. CDR3 bases: TGCGCCAGCAGCCAAGATCTCCCCAGTCACAATGAGCAGTTCTTC. It is translated as CASSQDLPSHNEQFF.

A single count supports this clonotype. Since no conserved phenylalanine or tryptophan closes the CDR3, a read error is the likely cause. The V and J genes are TRBV3-1 and TRBJ2-4; a weak D match, TRBD2 (5 bases). The CDR3 length is 15 residues. The germline gives CDR1 LGHDT, CDR2 YNNKEL (reference sequence). V was cut by 5 bases and J by 0 bases, with 11 bases left in between. CDR3 region: CASSLGGLAKNIQYL. The CDR3 nucleotides read TGTGCCAGCAGCTTAGGAGGACTAGCCAAAAACATTCAGTACCTC.

In its sample, this clonotype was seen a few times. This clone may be a read error of a much larger clone one base away. This sequence joins TRBV10-3 and TRBJ2-5, with a weak D call TRBD2 (7 bases). Deletions cut 4 bases from V and 2 bases from J, with 14 bases between. The CDR3 has 15 residues. The germline CDR1 and CDR2 sequences are ENHRY and SYGVKD. The CDR3 nucleotides are TGTGCCATCAGTGGAGGGGGAGGGCCGCAAGAGACCCAGTACTTC. Amino acid sequence: CAISGGGGPQETQYF.

The sample holds many counts of this clonotype. This chain connects TRBV7-2 to TRBJ1-1; 8 bases align to TRBD1. The length of the CDR3 is 16 residues. With 2 bases clipped from V and 3 bases from J, the junction kept 8 bases outside the gene matches. Germline V gives CDR1 SGHTA, CDR2 FQGNSA. CDR3 bases: TGTGCCAGCAGCTTAAGGTCCAGGGGGCTTGACACTGAAGCTTTCTTT. Protein product: CASSLRSRGLDTEAFF.

This sequence joins TRBV19 and TRBJ1-5; no clear D. V lost 9 bases, J lost 0 bases, and 15 bases lay in between. The CDR3 covers 15 residues. Germline CDR1 LNHDA, CDR2 SQIVND (reference sequence). The CDR3 DNA reads TGTGCCAGCCAACGCGTGGAATATAGCAATCAGCCCCAGCATTTT. Translating it yields CASQRVEYSNQPQHF.

Concerning this clonotype itself: This may come from a read error, since a much larger clone is one base off. V gene TRBV6-5 combines with J gene TRBJ2-3, with D possibly being TRBD1 or TRBD2 (5 bases each). V dropped 10 bases and J dropped 2 bases, with 28 bases sitting between them. Germline CDR1 and CDR2: MNHEY and SVGAGI. This CDR3 region has 18 residues. CDR3 coding DNA: TGTGCCAACAGGCTACCCAGGGAAGCGGCATACGACACAGATACGCAGTATTTT. Translating it yields CANRLPREAAYDTDTQYF.

This clonotype has at least ten counts. This chain joins TRBV19 and TRBJ1-1; D is unresolved. With 4 bases removed from V and 4 bases from J, the gap between germline ends came to 10 bases. CDR1 is LNHDA and CDR2 is SQIVND in the germline V gene (reference sequence). This CDR3 spans 13 amino acids. CDR3 sequence: CASSTSRSTEAFF. The CDR3 DNA is TGTGCCAGTAGTACTAGCAGGAGCACTGAAGCTTTCTTT.

This clonotype was seen many times. V usage is TRBV27 and J usage is TRBJ1-1, with 9 bases that match TRBD1. The CDR3 is 16 residues long. Germline CDR1 and CDR2: MNHEY and SMNVEV (reference sequence). Losses at the gene ends were 5 bases for V and 0 bases for J; bases not matched to a gene: 7. This CDR3 is CASSGRTGVMNTEAFF. In DNA form, the CDR3 reads TGTGCCAGCAGTGGGCGGACAGGGGTCATGAACACTGAAGCTTTCTTT.

This clonotype occurred many times. V gene TRBV12-3 or TRBV12-4 combines with J gene TRBJ1-2, with D possibly TRBD1 on 6 matching bases. This CDR3 has 14 amino acids. V lost 5 bases and J lost 4, with 14 bases in between. This CDR3 is CASSTRGGGYGYTF. DNA for the CDR3: TGTGCCAGCAGTACCCGAGGGGGAGGCTATGGCTACACCTTC.

This clonotype is classed as medium-sized (0.01 to 0.1%). The chain has TRBV5-5 and TRBJ2-1, with TRBD2 matching over 9 bases. The CDR3 contains 16 residues. Per the germline V gene, CDR1 is SGHKS and CDR2 is YYEKEE (reference sequence). V dropped 1 base and J dropped 7; count of bases not matched to a gene: 9. As DNA, the CDR3 is TGTGCCAGCAGCTTGAATTTTAAAACTAGCGGGAATGAGCAGTTCTTC. It yields the protein CASSLNFKTSGNEQFF.

This clonotype has at least ten counts. The V gene is TRBV9, the J gene TRBJ2-3, with D tentatively TRBD2 (6 bases). Per the germline V gene, CDR1 is SGDLS and CDR2 is YYNGEE. The CDR3 has 14 residues. V was trimmed by 1 base and J by 1 base, leaving 7 bases between them. CDR3 loop: CASSVLARTDTQYF. The DNA of the CDR3 is TGTGCCAGCAGCGTACTAGCGCGCACAGATACGCAGTATTTT.